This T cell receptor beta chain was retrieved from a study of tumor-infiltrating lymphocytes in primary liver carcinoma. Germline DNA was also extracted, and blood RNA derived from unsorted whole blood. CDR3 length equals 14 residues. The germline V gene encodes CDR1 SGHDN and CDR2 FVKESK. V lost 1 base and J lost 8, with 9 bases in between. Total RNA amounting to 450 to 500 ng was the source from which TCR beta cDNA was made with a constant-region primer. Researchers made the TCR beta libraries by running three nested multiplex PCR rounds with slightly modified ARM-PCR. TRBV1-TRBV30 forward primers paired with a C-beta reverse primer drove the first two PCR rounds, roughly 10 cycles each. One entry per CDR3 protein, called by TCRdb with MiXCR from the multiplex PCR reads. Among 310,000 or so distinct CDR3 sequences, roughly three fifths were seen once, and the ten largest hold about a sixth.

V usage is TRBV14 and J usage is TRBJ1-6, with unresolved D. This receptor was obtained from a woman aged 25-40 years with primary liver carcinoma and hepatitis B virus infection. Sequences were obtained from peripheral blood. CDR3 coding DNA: TGTGCCAGCAGCCAAGTCACAGTTCATTCACCCCTCCACTTT. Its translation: CASSQVTVHSPLHF.